The 27 T cell receptor beta chains listed next were all sequenced from one sample in a study of blood T cell repertoires in COVID-19. Measured with immunoSEQ multiplex PCR; TCRdb has only the in-frame clones, and not every one. The sample has 200,000 to 250,000 clones, approximately 85% seen once. Material for sequencing was peripheral blood. These receptors originate from a man in his fifties with acute or convalescent COVID-19.

This clone was detected only once. This chain connects TRBV4-1 to TRBJ1-1; unclear D gene. The length of the CDR3 is 15 residues. V lost 1 base and J lost 1, with 10 bases in between. CDR1 and CDR2 from the germline V gene are MGHRA and YSYEKL. The CDR3 DNA follows: TGCGCCAGCAGCCAAGGGGCGCAGCCGAACACTGAAGCTTTCTTT. Its translation is CASSQGAQPNTEAFF.

The chain carries TRBV7-3 and TRBJ2-5; perhaps TRBD2 as D (5 bases). Between the trimmed V and J ends, which lost 6 bases and 2 bases, there was a span of 25 bases. This CDR3 region has 18 residues. The germline CDR1 and CDR2 sequences are SGHTA and FQGTGA. CDR3 bases: TGTGCCAGCAGTTCCACCCCGGGGATTCGGGCTATGCAAGAGACCCAGTACTTC. This sequence encodes CASSSTPGIRAMQETQYF. Combining the CDR3 with reference TRBV7-3 and TRBJ2-5 gives the whole variable domain GAGVSQTPSNKVTEKGKYVELRCDPISGHTALYWYRQSLGQGPEFLIYFQGTGAADDSGLPNDRFFAVRPEGSVSTLKIQRTERGDSAVYLCASSSTPGIRAMQETQYFGPGTRLLVL.

About this clone itself: Distinct nucleotide sequences in the sample also encode this CDR3. The V and J genes are TRBV18 and TRBJ1-1; no clear D gene. The CDR3 has 13 amino acids. V was pared by 2 bases and J by 0 bases, with 4 bases between. The V gene's germline CDR1 is KGHSH and CDR2 LQKENI. The CDR3: CASSPGVNTEAFF. As DNA, the CDR3 is TGTGCCAGCTCACCAGGAGTGAACACTGAAGCTTTCTTT.

The rearrangement links TRBV11-1 to TRBJ2-4; TRBD1 might be the D (5 bases). There are 15 residues in the CDR3. Germline CDR1 and CDR2: SGHAT and FQDESV (reference sequence). V was clipped by 0 bases and J by 10 bases, with 16 bases between them. CDR3 loop: CASSLALQGLGIQYF. The CDR3 DNA reads TGTGCCAGCAGCTTAGCGCTCCAGGGCCTAGGGATTCAGTACTTC. The full variable domain, in which reference TRBV11-1 and TRBJ2-4 provide the parts outside the CDR3, is EAEVAQSPRYKITEKSQAVAFWCDPISGHATLYWYRQILGQGPELLVQFQDESVVDDSQLPKDRFSAERLKGVDSTLKIQPAELGDSAMYLCASSLALQGLGIQYFGAGTRLSVL.

The rearrangement links TRBV7-2 to TRBJ1-6; D perhaps matches TRBD1 (5 bases). CDR3 length: 14 residues. V gave up 5 bases and J gave up 9 bases, with 14 bases separating them. From germline, CDR1 is SGHTA and CDR2 FQGNSA. In DNA form, the CDR3 reads TGTGCCAGCAGCCCGGGTCAGGGATTTTCACCCCTCCACTTT. Its translation is CASSPGQGFSPLHF.

This chain uses TRBV3-1 (or the pseudogene TRBV3-2) with TRBJ1-2, with D tentatively TRBD1 (5 bases). This CDR3 is built from 16 residues. Germline loops: CDR1 LGHDT, CDR2 YNNKEL (reference sequence). The V end lost 0 bases, the J end lost 0 bases, and 11 bases lay between the germline ends. CDR3 residues: CASSQEGGSANYGYTF. CDR3 sequence (DNA): TGTGCCAGCAGCCAAGAGGGGGGATCGGCTAACTATGGCTACACCTTC.

The CDR3 DNA reads as TGTGCCATCAGTGAGGGTCGACAGCAAAATGAAAAACTGTTTTTT. This sequence encodes CAISEGRQQNEKLFF. The rearrangement joins TRBV10-3 to TRBJ1-4; tentative D call: TRBD1 (5 bases). This CDR3 has 15 amino acids. Per germline, CDR1 ENHRY and CDR2 SYGVKD. V was clipped by 2 bases and J by 5 bases, with 12 bases between them.

This sequence joins TRBV11-1 and TRBJ1-4, with a possible D match to TRBD1 (6 bases). The germline gives CDR1 SGHAT, CDR2 FQDESV (reference sequence). Trimming took 5 bases from V and 5 from J, leaving 15 bases between them. The CDR3 covers 15 residues. The CDR3 loop is CASSPQPGQNEKLFF. CDR3 in DNA: TGTGCCAGCAGCCCACAGCCCGGACAGAATGAAAAACTGTTTTTT.

The chain joins TRBV5-1 to TRBJ2-3; tentative D call: TRBD2 (6 bases). Trimming cost V 2 bases and J 4 bases, with 8 bases left between them. In germline, CDR1 is SGHRS, CDR2 YFSETQ. The CDR3 extends over 13 amino acids. CDR3 residues: CASSFSGADTQYF. CDR3 in DNA: TGCGCCAGCAGCTTTTCGGGGGCAGATACGCAGTATTTT.

The chain recombines TRBV28 with TRBJ2-7, with 9 bases aligning to TRBD1. With V trimmed by 6 bases and J by 0 bases, 6 bases remained unmatched. The germline V gene has CDR1 MDHEN and CDR2 SYDVKM. This CDR3 contains 15 residues. The CDR3 DNA reads as TGTGCCAGCAGAACCGGGACAGGGACCTCCTACGAGCAGTACTTC. It specifies CASRTGTGTSYEQYF.

The chain employs TRBV3-1 (or the pseudogene TRBV3-2) and TRBJ2-1, with 9 bases lining up with TRBD2. The V and J ends lost 7 bases and 9 bases, in that order; junction bases with no gene match: 7. The CDR3 loop spans 13 amino acids. CDR1 LGHDT and CDR2 YNNKEL come from the germline V gene (reference sequence). CDR3 amino acids: CASTLAGVGEQFF. The CDR3 bases are TGTGCCAGCACCTTAGCGGGAGTGGGTGAGCAGTTCTTC.

The chain joins TRBV11-2 to TRBJ2-1; 9 bases match TRBD1. After removal of 6 bases from V and 5 bases from J, the junction contained 8 bases not matched to a gene. The germline V gene has CDR1 SGHAT and CDR2 FQNNGV. The CDR3 length is 15 residues. The DNA for the CDR3 is TGTGCCAGCAGGGCGACTAGGACAGGGGACAATGAGCAGTTCTTC. This gives the protein CASRATRTGDNEQFF.

The V and J genes are TRBV5-1 and TRBJ2-2; 7 nucleotides agree with TRBD2. This CDR3 spans 17 amino acids. V shed 2 bases, J shed 3 bases, and the junction held 10 bases outside the gene matches. Germline-derived CDR1 and CDR2 are SGHRS and YFSETQ. The CDR3 spells CASSFRARLADTGELFF. The CDR3 bases are TGCGCCAGCAGCTTTCGGGCCCGTCTAGCGGACACCGGGGAGCTGTTTTTT.

The rearrangement uses TRBV27 and TRBJ1-2; tentatively, D is TRBD1 (6 bases). The V gene's germline CDR1 is MNHEY and CDR2 SMNVEV (reference sequence). V dropped 0 bases and J dropped 8 bases, with 22 bases sitting between them. This CDR3 comprises 17 residues. This CDR3 is CASSLSPSPVGAMGYTF. CDR3 nucleotides: TGTGCCAGCAGTTTATCCCCATCTCCAGTGGGGGCCATGGGCTACACCTTC.

This clone was picked up one time. The genes are TRBV14 and TRBJ2-2, with TRBD1 matching 10 bases. Germline loops: CDR1 SGHDN, CDR2 FVKESK. The junction had 6 bases not matched to a gene; V was cut back by 4 bases and J by 4 bases. The CDR3 spans 16 residues. This CDR3 is CASSLMTGGGTGELFF. In DNA form, the CDR3 reads TGTGCCAGCAGCCTTATGACAGGGGGCGGCACCGGGGAGCTGTTTTTT.

V usage is TRBV6-5 and J usage is TRBJ2-7; 8 bases align to TRBD2. In germline, CDR1 is MNHEY, CDR2 SVGAGI. This CDR3 spans 15 amino acids. After removal of 2 bases from V and 0 bases from J, the junction contained 3 bases not matched to a gene. CDR3 DNA sequence: TGTGCCAGCAGTTACGGCGGACTAGCCTCCTACGAGCAGTACTTC. This encodes CASSYGGLASYEQYF.

The CDR3 DNA reads TGTGCCAGCTCACCGGGGATGATGGACGGGAGAGACACCTACGAGCAGTACTTC. Residues: CASSPGMMDGRDTYEQYF. The chain has TRBV18 and TRBJ2-7; possible D gene TRBD2, 6 bases. The CDR3 loop spans 18 amino acids. Trimming took 3 bases from V and 2 from J, leaving 23 bases between them. Per germline, CDR1 KGHSH and CDR2 LQKENI.

V usage is TRBV5-1 and J usage is TRBJ1-1; D perhaps matches TRBD1 (6 bases). Germline V gene lookup returns CDR1 SGHRS and CDR2 YFSETQ. This CDR3 is built from 16 residues. V gave up 4 bases and J gave up 0 bases, with 16 bases separating them. CDR3 region: CASSSRQEALNTEAFF. Here the CDR3 DNA reads TGCGCCAGCAGCAGTCGACAGGAGGCCCTGAACACTGAAGCTTTCTTT. Full variable domain (outside the CDR3, taken from reference TRBV5-1 and TRBJ1-1): KAGVTQTPRYLIKTRGQQVTLSCSPISGHRSVSWYQQTPGQGLQFLFEYFSETQRNKGNFPGRFSGRQFSNSRSEMNVSTLELGDSALYLCASSSRQEALNTEAFFGQGTRLTVV.

Many counts were recorded for this clone. The chain has TRBV19 and TRBJ1-2; D is uncertain. Germline values: CDR1 LNHDA, CDR2 SQIVND (reference sequence). Trimming took 3 bases from V and 3 from J, leaving 17 bases between them. The CDR3 sequence is 16 residues long. This chain's CDR3 is CASSILGFDIYYGYTF. The CDR3 bases are TGTGCCAGTAGTATTTTGGGTTTCGACATTTACTATGGCTACACCTTC.

This clone was seen once. The CDR3 region is CASSVPTSTDTQYF. The CDR3 DNA is TGTGCCAGCAGTGTCCCTACTAGCACAGATACGCAGTATTTT. V gene TRBV2 combines with J gene TRBJ2-3; D is ambiguous. CDR3 size: 14 residues. The V gene lost 4 bases and the J gene lost 0 bases, with 8 bases spanning the gap. CDR1 is SNHLY and CDR2 is FYNNEI in the germline V gene. The whole variable domain, filled in from reference TRBV2 and TRBJ2-3, reads EPEVTQTPSHQVTQMGQEVILRCVPISNHLYFYWYRQILGQKVEFLVSFYNNEISEKSEIFDDQFSVERPDGSNFTLKIRSTKLEDSAMYFCASSVPTSTDTQYFGPGTRLTVL.

This chain joins TRBV19 and TRBJ1-5; maybe TRBD1 (6 bases). V lost 3 bases to trimming and J lost 2 bases, with 11 bases between them. The CDR3 has 15 residues. Germline-derived CDR1 and CDR2 are LNHDA and SQIVND (reference sequence). As DNA, the CDR3 is TGTGCCAGTAGTATCCCAGGGGATGGCAATCAGCCCCAGCATTTT. It translates to CASSIPGDGNQPQHF.

On this clone itself: The sample has other DNA sequences that encode this CDR3 too. The chain links TRBV7-3 to TRBJ1-2, with D perhaps TRBD1 (5 bases). The V end lost 5 bases, the J end lost 2 bases, and 9 bases lay between the germline ends. The V gene's germline CDR1 is SGHTA and CDR2 FQGTGA. CDR3 length: 13 residues. In DNA form, the CDR3 reads TGTGCCAGCAGCCCAGGACAAAACTATGGCTACACCTTC. It is translated as CASSPGQNYGYTF. Full variable domain (missing parts from reference TRBV7-3 and TRBJ1-2): GAGVSQTPSNKVTEKGKYVELRCDPISGHTALYWYRQSLGQGPEFLIYFQGTGAADDSGLPNDRFFAVRPEGSVSTLKIQRTERGDSAVYLCASSPGQNYGYTFGSGTRLTVV.

The chain recombines TRBV5-1 with TRBJ2-7; 10 nucleotides line up with TRBD1. This CDR3 comprises 17 residues. Trimming cost V 0 bases and J 4 bases; bases outside gene matches: 10. Germline V gene lookup returns CDR1 SGHRS and CDR2 YFSETQ. The CDR3 DNA is TGCGCCAGCAGCTTGGACGGGACAGGGGTGGTTACATACGAGCAGTACTTC. It is translated as CASSLDGTGVVTYEQYF.

This rearrangement joins TRBV6-5 to TRBJ2-7; D may be TRBD2 (6 bases). The CDR3 sequence is 13 residues long. V was pared by 5 bases and J by 3 bases, with 11 bases between. Germline lookup yields CDR1 MNHEY and CDR2 SVGAGI. CDR3 residues: CASSSTGSYEQYF. DNA of the CDR3: TGTGCCAGCAGTAGTACCGGGAGCTACGAGCAGTACTTC.

In DNA form, the CDR3 reads TGTGCCAGCAGTTTTTCCGGGTTTAGCAATCAGCCCCAGCATTTT. Amino acid sequence: CASSFSGFSNQPQHF. The chain joins TRBV28 to TRBJ1-5, with D uncertain. Germline lookup yields CDR1 MDHEN and CDR2 SYDVKM. V was cut by 3 bases and J by 0 bases, with 9 bases left in between. This CDR3 contains 15 residues.

A word on this clone: At one of its ends the junction is not consistent with the germline gene, which may arise from a read error. This chain connects TRBV28 to TRBJ1-4; TRBD1 might be the D (6 bases). Germline V gene sequence: CDR1 MDHEN, CDR2 SYDVKM. The CDR3 runs 11 residues. The DNA of the CDR3 is TGTGCCAGCAGGGGGGCCAGGTTGAGGTACTTT. Its translation is CASRGARLRYF.

J is TRBJ2-1 and V is TRBV2, with D tentatively TRBD2 (5 bases). This CDR3 contains 15 residues. Germline V gene lookup returns CDR1 SNHLY and CDR2 FYNNEI. The ends were cut back, 4 bases at V and 4 bases at J, with 14 bases in the middle. DNA of the CDR3: TGTGCCAGCAGTGTGGGTGTGCGGGCATACAATGAGCAGTTCTTC. Protein: CASSVGVRAYNEQFF.